This entry lists 30 T cell receptor beta chains sequenced from one sample in a study of shared clonotypes between healthy human individuals. TCRdb keeps only in-frame clones here, not all; method: immunoSEQ multiplex PCR. Of approximately 500,000 clones in the sample, approximately 84% were seen once. Sequenced: PBMCs. The origin of the receptors is a woman aged 35 to 49 in good health. Some clones in this sample may be carry-over from other donors' samples.

DNA for the CDR3: TGTGCCAGCAGCGTGGGGCTACCGGGGTTCTTC. Translation gives CASSVGLPGFF. The chain recombines TRBV2 with TRBJ2-1; tentative D call: TRBD1 (5 bases). V was cut by 6 bases and J by 15 bases, with 15 bases left in between. Germline CDR1 is SNHLY and CDR2 is FYNNEI. This CDR3 is 11 amino acids long.

This rearrangement joins TRBV4-1 to TRBJ2-2; TRBD1 might be the D (5 bases). The CDR3 covers 13 residues. CDR1 MGHRA and CDR2 YSYEKL come from the germline V gene. V dropped 1 base and J dropped 11 bases, with 11 bases sitting between them. Here the CDR3 reads CASSQVQARELFF. CDR3 in DNA: TGCGCCAGCAGCCAAGTACAGGCCCGAGAGCTGTTTTTT.

DNA for the CDR3: TGTGCCAGCAGCGTAACTAGCGGGAGCCCCAATGAGCAGTTCTTC. Protein: CASSVTSGSPNEQFF. This sequence joins TRBV2 and TRBJ2-1, with 11 bases matching TRBD2. The J segment lost 6 bases and the V segment lost 6 bases, leaving 7 bases of the junction unmatched. The CDR3 extends over 15 amino acids. Per germline, CDR1 SNHLY and CDR2 FYNNEI.

The chain employs TRBV28 and TRBJ1-2, with D possibly being TRBD1 (5 bases). Germline CDR1 is MDHEN and CDR2 is SYDVKM. The CDR3 totals 14 residues. V was cut by 6 bases and J by 7 bases, with 18 bases left in between. CDR3 sequence reads: CASSRGGQGGGYTF. As DNA, the CDR3 is TGTGCCAGCAGCCGGGGTGGCCAGGGCGGTGGCTACACCTTC.

As for this clone: Other DNA sequences in this sample translate to the same CDR3. This chain connects TRBV29-1 to TRBJ2-7; possibly TRBD1 for D (6 bases). Trimming took off 3 bases at V and 3 bases at J, with 6 bases between the two ends. Germline lookup yields CDR1 SQVTM and CDR2 ANQGSEA. The CDR3 has 11 amino acids. The CDR3, as DNA: TGCAGCGTTGAGGACAGCTACGAGCAGTACTTC. This codes for CSVEDSYEQYF.

The chain is built from TRBV9 and TRBJ2-3; a possible D gene is TRBD2 (5 bases). Germline-derived CDR1 and CDR2 are SGDLS and YYNGEE. The CDR3 is 15 residues long. Deletions cut 0 bases from V and 4 bases from J, with 12 bases between. The CDR3 nucleotides are TGTGCCAGCAGCGTAGGACGTCCCGGGGCAGATACGCAGTATTTT. Residues: CASSVGRPGADTQYF. Combining the CDR3 with reference TRBV9 and TRBJ2-3 gives the whole variable domain DSGVTQTPKHLITATGQRVTLRCSPRSGDLSVYWYQQSLDQGLQFLIQYYNGEERAKGNILERFSAQQFPDLHSELNLSSLELGDSALYFCASSVGRPGADTQYFGPGTRLTVL.

The chain has TRBV5-1 and TRBJ2-5; D may be TRBD1 or TRBD2 (5 bases each). The CDR3 sequence is 15 residues long. Trimming pared 2 bases from V and 1 base from J, leaving 12 bases between. Looked up from germline, CDR1 is SGHRS and CDR2 is YFSETQ. CDR3 nucleotides: TGCGCCAGCAGCTTAGAGGGGCTCGCCCAAGAGACCCAGTACTTC. Amino acid sequence: CASSLEGLAQETQYF.

The rearrangement links TRBV11-3 to TRBJ2-3; unclear D gene. Trimming pared 3 bases from V and 4 bases from J, leaving 8 bases between. Germline CDR1 reads SGHNT; CDR2 reads YENEEA. This CDR3 is 13 amino acids long. The CDR3 DNA follows: TGTGCCAGCAGCTTTACCCAGGCAGATACGCAGTATTTT. It encodes CASSFTQADTQYF.

V usage is TRBV5-6 and J usage is TRBJ2-3, with 7 bases lining up with TRBD2. Looked up from germline, CDR1 is SGHDT and CDR2 is YYEEEE. Unmatched junction bases numbered 6, after V lost 4 bases and J lost 1 base. The CDR3 loop spans 15 amino acids. In DNA, the CDR3 is TGTGCCAGCAGCATAACAAGCGGGGGCACAGATACGCAGTATTTT. Residues: CASSITSGGTDTQYF.

This clone has a single count. The chain links TRBV9 to TRBJ2-2; D gene unclear. The CDR3 extends over 15 amino acids. CDR1 is SGDLS, CDR2 YYNGEE, per germline. Trimming left V 2 bases short and J 6 bases short, with 14 bases between. CDR3 coding DNA: TGTGCCAGCAGCGTCGCCGAGGCCGCCGCCGGGGAGCTGTTTTTT. Amino acid sequence: CASSVAEAAAGELFF.

This sequence joins TRBV6-1 and TRBJ2-7; tentatively, D is TRBD1 or TRBD2 (5 bases each). Trimming took off 6 bases at V and 6 bases at J, with 21 bases between the two ends. The CDR3 is 15 amino acids. Germline V gene sequence: CDR1 MNHNS, CDR2 SASEGT. The CDR3 region is CASSQRAGQGREQYF. The CDR3 nucleotides are TGTGCCAGCAGCCAAAGGGCTGGGCAGGGACGCGAGCAGTACTTC.

This sequence joins TRBV5-1 and TRBJ1-1; D is uncertain. The ends were cut back, 0 bases at V and 0 bases at J, with 9 bases in the middle. CDR1 and CDR2 from the germline V gene are SGHRS and YFSETQ. The CDR3 length is 15 residues. Written as DNA, the CDR3 is TGCGCCAGCAGCTTGGGGGCGGGCATGAACACTGAAGCTTTCTTT. Translation: CASSLGAGMNTEAFF.

This clone was picked up one time. V gene TRBV7-3 combines with J gene TRBJ1-1; D uncertain. The CDR3 covers 13 residues. Trimming removed 2 bases from V and 1 base from J, with 5 bases in between. Germline V gene lookup returns CDR1 SGHTA and CDR2 FQGTGA. The CDR3 sequence: CASSLDSNTEAFF. The CDR3 coding sequence is TGTGCCAGCAGCTTAGACTCGAACACTGAAGCTTTCTTT.

The chain recombines TRBV28 with TRBJ2-3, with D unclear. Germline V gene data show CDR1 as MDHEN and CDR2 as SYDVKM. The CDR3 sequence is 13 residues long. Trimming shortened V by 5 bases and J by 2 bases, and 8 bases separated the two germline ends. The CDR3 DNA sequence: TGTGCCAGCAGTGCCCCGGACACAGATACGCAGTATTTT. Translated, it gives CASSAPDTDTQYF.

In its sample, this clone was seen a few times. This chain joins TRBV20-1 and TRBJ1-1; 7 nucleotides line up with TRBD1. From germline, CDR1 is DFQATT and CDR2 SNEGSKA (reference sequence). This CDR3 region has 10 residues. The ends lost 5 bases at V and 9 bases at J; junction bases unmatched: 3. Written as DNA, the CDR3 is TGCAGTGCTTCGGACAGGAAAGCTTTCTTT. Its protein product is CSASDRKAFF.

The CDR3 sequence is CASRTQNQPQHF. CDR3 DNA sequence: TGTGCCAGCAGAACCCAGAATCAGCCCCAGCATTTT. This sequence joins TRBV27 and TRBJ1-5; D remains ambiguous. This CDR3 has 12 residues. Germline-derived CDR1 and CDR2 are MNHEY and SMNVEV (reference sequence). Trimming left V 6 bases short and J 4 bases short, with 7 bases between.

CDR3 loop: CASSDSGWREKLFF. In DNA form, the CDR3 reads TGTGCCAGCAGTGACTCAGGTTGGCGGGAAAAACTGTTTTTT. This chain links TRBV6-4 with TRBJ1-4; D call uncertain. The CDR3 extends over 14 amino acids. Germline assignment: CDR1 MRHNA and CDR2 SNTAGT. Trimming cost V 0 bases and J 8 bases, with 10 bases left between them.

The chain employs TRBV5-1 and TRBJ2-1; no firm D call. The CDR3 has 15 residues. The germline V gene has CDR1 SGHRS and CDR2 YFSETQ. Trimming shortened V by 0 bases and J by 4 bases, and 11 bases separated the two germline ends. CDR3: CASSLGTVSYNEQFF. CDR3 coding DNA: TGCGCCAGCAGCTTGGGAACCGTAAGTTACAATGAGCAGTTCTTC.

Worth noting for this clone: A far more abundant clone sits one base away, making this likely a read error. The J gene is TRBJ1-5, the V gene TRBV30; 9 nucleotides match TRBD1. Losses at the gene ends were 2 bases for V and 4 bases for J; bases not matched to a gene: 3. From germline, CDR1 is GTSNPN and CDR2 SVGIG (reference sequence). CDR3 length equals 14 residues. CDR3 loop: CAWSIQGANQPQHF. The DNA for the CDR3 is TGTGCCTGGAGTATACAGGGGGCGAATCAGCCCCAGCATTTT.

The J gene is TRBJ1-2, the V gene TRBV28; D remains unclear. The CDR3 has 14 residues. The V and J ends lost 6 bases and 2 bases respectively, with 13 bases between them. CDR1 MDHEN and CDR2 SYDVKM come from the germline V gene. CDR3: CASSMEGRNYGYTF. CDR3 nucleotides: TGTGCCAGCAGCATGGAGGGAAGAAACTATGGCTACACCTTC.

The chain joins TRBV19 to TRBJ1-1; D is unclear. Looked up from germline, CDR1 is LNHDA and CDR2 is SQIVND (reference sequence). The CDR3 has 14 amino acids. V was shortened by 5 bases and J by 1 base, with 11 bases between the two germline ends. CDR3 amino acids: CASSASGRNTEAFF. CDR3 nucleotides: TGTGCCAGTAGTGCCAGCGGACGGAACACTGAAGCTTTCTTT.

This sequence joins TRBV6-5 and TRBJ2-1; 10 nucleotides align to TRBD1. The CDR3 consists of 15 residues. Losses at the gene ends were 4 bases for V and 4 bases for J; bases not matched to a gene: 4. Germline V CDR1 and CDR2: MNHEY, SVGAGI. The CDR3 DNA follows: TGTGCCAGCAGTTCGACAGGGGGCCCTTACAATGAGCAGTTCTTC. Its protein product is CASSSTGGPYNEQFF.

A word on this clone: This likely traces to a read error, being one base from a far larger clone. This sample includes further DNA sequences coding for the same CDR3. This sequence joins TRBV28 and TRBJ1-1; no reliable D call. The CDR3 has 12 amino acids. Germline V gene lookup returns CDR1 MDHEN and CDR2 SYDVKM. In DNA form, the CDR3 reads TGTGCTAGCACCGCCCGCGGCACTGAAGCTTTCTTT. This sequence encodes CASTARGTEAFF.

About this clone: With a far larger clone one base away, a read error is the likely cause. The chain couples TRBV5-1 to TRBJ2-7; D not certain. The CDR3 has 13 amino acids. Germline V lookup: CDR1 SGHRS, CDR2 YFSETQ. In nucleotides, the CDR3 is TGCGCCAGCAGCTTGGAACAGAACTACGAGCAGCACTTC. Translated: CASSLEQNYEQHF.

Turning to this clone: A far larger clone is off by one base, so a read error is likely. DNA of the CDR3: TGTGCCAGCAGCTCCCGCAATGAGCAGTTCTTC. Protein sequence: CASSSRNEQFF. The chain combines TRBV5-4 with TRBJ2-1; D gene ambiguous. In germline, CDR1 is SGHNT, CDR2 YYREEE (reference sequence). Trimming left V 3 bases short and J 6 bases short, with 4 bases between. The CDR3 has 11 amino acids.

This clone was seen only a few times. The chain uses TRBV5-4 and TRBJ2-7; 9 bases are a match to TRBD2. J was trimmed by 2 bases and V by 4 bases; bases with no gene match: 10. Germline V CDR1 and CDR2: SGHNT, YYREEE (reference sequence). The CDR3 totals 16 residues. CDR3 sequence (DNA): TGTGCCAGCAGCATGGACCCGACTAGCGGAGCCTACGAGCAGTACTTC. Its translation: CASSMDPTSGAYEQYF.

This chain joins TRBV11-2 and TRBJ1-2, with D perhaps matching TRBD1 (6 bases). CDR3 length: 14 residues. Per the germline V gene, CDR1 is SGHAT and CDR2 is FQNNGV. V dropped 5 bases and J dropped 5 bases, with 15 bases sitting between them. CDR3 DNA: TGTGCCAGCAGCCGCCAAGGGGGGGATTATGGCTACACCTTC. It encodes CASSRQGGDYGYTF. The full variable domain, in which reference TRBV11-2 and TRBJ1-2 provide the parts outside the CDR3, is EAGVAQSPRYKIIEKRQSVAFWCNPISGHATLYWYQQILGQGPKLLIQFQNNGVVDDSQLPKDRFSAERLKGVDSTLKIQPAKLEDSAVYLCASSRQGGDYGYTFGSGTRLTVV.

The V and J genes are TRBV19 and TRBJ1-1; TRBD1 is a possible D gene (5 bases). CDR1 is LNHDA, CDR2 SQIVND, per germline (reference sequence). V lost 7 bases to trimming and J lost 4 bases, with 19 bases between them. This CDR3 spans 15 amino acids. The CDR3, as DNA: TGTGCCAGTATGGACCGCGGGATGGGGGGCACTGAAGCTTTCTTT. This gives the protein CASMDRGMGGTEAFF.

The chain links TRBV2 to TRBJ1-2; D is uncertain. Looked up from germline, CDR1 is SNHLY and CDR2 is FYNNEI. The CDR3 contains 11 residues. Trimming left V 1 base short and J 12 bases short, with 9 bases between. The CDR3 sequence is CASSEGPRHTF. In nucleotides, the CDR3 is TGTGCCAGCAGTGAAGGGCCCCGTCACACCTTC.

This clone was detected a few times. A far larger clone differs by one base, so this is likely a read error. The chain joins TRBV6-1 to TRBJ2-7; 9 bases fit TRBD1. Looked up from germline, CDR1 is MNHNS and CDR2 is SASEGT. Trimming cost V 11 bases and J 3 bases; bases outside gene matches: 8. The CDR3 has 13 residues. The CDR3 coding sequence is TGTGCCGGCAACCCGACAGGGGGCTACGAGCAGTACTTC. This sequence encodes CAGNPTGGYEQYF.